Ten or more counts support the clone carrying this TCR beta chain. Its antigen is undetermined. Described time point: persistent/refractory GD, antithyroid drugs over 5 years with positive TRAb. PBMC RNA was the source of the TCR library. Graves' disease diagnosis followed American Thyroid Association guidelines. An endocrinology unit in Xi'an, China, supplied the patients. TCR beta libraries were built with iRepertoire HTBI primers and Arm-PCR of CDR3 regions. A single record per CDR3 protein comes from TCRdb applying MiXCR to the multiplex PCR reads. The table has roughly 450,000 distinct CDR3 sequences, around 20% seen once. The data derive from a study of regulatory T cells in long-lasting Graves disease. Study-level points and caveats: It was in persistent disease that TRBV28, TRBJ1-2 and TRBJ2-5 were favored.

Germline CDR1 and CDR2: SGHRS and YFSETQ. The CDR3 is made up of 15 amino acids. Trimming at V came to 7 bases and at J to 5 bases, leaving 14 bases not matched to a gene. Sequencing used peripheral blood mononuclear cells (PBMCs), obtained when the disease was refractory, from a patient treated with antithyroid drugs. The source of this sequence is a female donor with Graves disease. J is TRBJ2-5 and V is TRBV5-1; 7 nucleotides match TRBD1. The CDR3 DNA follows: TGCGCCAGCGGCGACCGACAGGGAAAGGTGGAGACCCAGTACTTC. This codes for CASGDRQGKVETQYF.